A selection of T cell receptor beta chains follows, all from one sample in a study of control samples from healthy donors and cancer patients. The protocol was immunoSEQ multiplex PCR, while the TCRdb copy is restricted to in-frame clones and leaves out a portion. Among 45,000 to 60,000 clones, 94% were seen once, and the ten largest hold less than 4.5%. Sequencing input: blood. These receptors all come from a man in his thirties or forties in good health. Both conserved end residues are part of each CDR3. A D gene is named only where the DNA matches it firmly. Size is stated for part of the rows, as once, few or many counts, or as a class when the clone is expanded.

>once|TRBV5-6|TRBD1|TRBJ2-2
CASNPRQGNTGELFF
TGTGCCAGCAACCCGAGACAGGGGAACACCGGGGAGCTGTTTTTT
>NA|TRBV11-1|NA|TRBJ1-2
CASSLEVTAGYTF
TGTGCCAGCAGCTTAGAGGTCACAGCTGGCTACACCTTC
>NA|TRBV12-3/TRBV12-4|NA|TRBJ2-3
CASGWTDTDTQYF
TGTGCCAGCGGGTGGACTGACACAGATACGCAGTATTTT
>once|TRBV27|NA|TRBJ2-3
CASSQVYGDTQYF
TGTGCCAGCAGTCAGGTTTATGGGGATACGCAGTATTTT
>few|TRBV7-9|NA|TRBJ2-7
CASSPRGAGGSYEQYF
TGTGCCAGCAGCCCGAGGGGGGCAGGGGGCTCCTACGAGCAGTACTTC
>once|TRBV7-7|TRBD2|TRBJ2-5
CASSLAGRRTETQYF
TGTGCTAGCAGCTTAGCGGGACGGCGGACCGAGACCCAGTACTTC
>NA|TRBV7-9|NA|TRBJ1-1
CASSLGFTWVSQNTEAFF
TGTGCCAGCAGCTTAGGATTTACGTGGGTAAGTCAGAACACTGAAGCTTTCTTT
>NA|TRBV30|NA|TRBJ2-3
CAWADLTDTQYF
TGTGCCTGGGCAGACCTCACAGATACGCAGTATTTT
>NA|TRBV9|NA|TRBJ2-1
CASSVDPGINEQFF
TGTGCCAGCAGCGTAGATCCTGGGATCAATGAGCAGTTCTTC
>NA|TRBV19|TRBD2|TRBJ2-3
CASTPGLATDTQYF
TGTGCCAGTACCCCGGGACTAGCGACAGATACGCAGTATTTT
>NA|TRBV25-1|NA|TRBJ2-7
CASRSRGGEQYF
TGTGCCAGCAGGTCTAGAGGGGGCGAGCAGTACTTC
>once|TRBV24-1|NA|TRBJ2-1
CATAHGLSSYNEQFF
TGTGCCACCGCCCACGGGCTTTCCTCCTACAATGAGCAGTTCTTC
>NA|TRBV11-3|TRBD1|TRBJ2-7
CASSLSRQGRIYEQYF
TGTGCCAGCAGCCTTTCCCGACAGGGAAGGATCTACGAGCAGTACTTC
>NA|TRBV15|TRBD1|TRBJ1-2
CATSIQGLTYGYTF
TGTGCCACCAGCATACAGGGGCTCACCTATGGCTACACCTTC
>NA|TRBV4-1|NA|TRBJ1-5
CASSQEGGYGQPQHF
TGCGCCAGCAGCCAAGAGGGCGGTTATGGGCAGCCCCAGCATTTT
>NA|TRBV4-3|NA|TRBJ1-2
CASPRRTF
TGCGCCAGCCCCCGGCGCACCTTC
>NA|TRBV9|TRBD2|TRBJ2-2
CASSPRTSGGMGELFF
TGTGCCAGCAGCCCCCGGACTAGCGGGGGGATGGGGGAGCTGTTTTTT
>NA|TRBV27|NA|TRBJ1-2
CASSLSGQTLGYTF
TGTGCCAGCAGTTTATCGGGGCAGACACTTGGCTACACCTTC
>once|TRBV24-1|TRBD1|TRBJ1-1
CATTVTPQAGGVVTEAFF
TGTGCCACCACTGTTACCCCGCAAGCAGGGGGGGTAGTCACTGAAGCTTTCTTT
>NA|TRBV10-3|NA|TRBJ1-1
CAINRGNTEAFF
TGTGCCATCAATCGGGGCAACACTGAAGCTTTCTTT
>NA|TRBV10-3|TRBD2|TRBJ2-5
CAISDEASGGIQETQYF
TGTGCCATCAGTGATGAGGCTAGCGGGGGGATCCAAGAGACCCAGTACTTC
>NA|TRBV7-3|NA|TRBJ2-2
CASRPGHPNTGELFF
TGTGCCAGCAGACCGGGACACCCGAACACCGGGGAGCTGTTTTTT
>once|TRBV12-5|NA|TRBJ2-7
CASGFGGSYEQYF
TGTGCTAGTGGTTTTGGGGGGTCCTACGAGCAGTACTTC
>NA|TRBV14|TRBD2|TRBJ2-7
CASSLQREATYEQYF
TGTGCCAGCAGCCTGCAGCGGGAGGCAACCTACGAGCAGTACTTC